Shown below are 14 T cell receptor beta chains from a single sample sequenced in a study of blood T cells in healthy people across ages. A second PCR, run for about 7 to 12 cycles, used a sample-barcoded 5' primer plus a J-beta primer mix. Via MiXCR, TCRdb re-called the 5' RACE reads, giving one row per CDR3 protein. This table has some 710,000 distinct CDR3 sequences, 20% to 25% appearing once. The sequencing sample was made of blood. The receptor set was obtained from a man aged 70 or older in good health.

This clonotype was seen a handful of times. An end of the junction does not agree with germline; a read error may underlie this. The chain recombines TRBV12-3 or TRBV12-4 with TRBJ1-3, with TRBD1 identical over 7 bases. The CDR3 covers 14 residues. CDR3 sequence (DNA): TGTGCCAGCCGGGACAGCCGCTCTGGGAACACCATATATTTT. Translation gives CASRDSRSGNTIYF.

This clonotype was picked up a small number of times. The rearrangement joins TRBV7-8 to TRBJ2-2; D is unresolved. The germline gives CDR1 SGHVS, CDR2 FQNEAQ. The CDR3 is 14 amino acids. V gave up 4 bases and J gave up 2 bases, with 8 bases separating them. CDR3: CASSYGSNTGELFF. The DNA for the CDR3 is TGTGCCAGCAGCTATGGGTCAAACACCGGGGAGCTGTTTTTT.

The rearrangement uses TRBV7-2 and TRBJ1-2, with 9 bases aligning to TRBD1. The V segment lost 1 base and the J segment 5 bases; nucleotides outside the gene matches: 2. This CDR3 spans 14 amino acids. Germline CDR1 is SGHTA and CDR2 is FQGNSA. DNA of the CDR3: TGTGCCAGCAGCTTAGTGGGGACAGGGTATGGCTACACCTTC. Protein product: CASSLVGTGYGYTF.

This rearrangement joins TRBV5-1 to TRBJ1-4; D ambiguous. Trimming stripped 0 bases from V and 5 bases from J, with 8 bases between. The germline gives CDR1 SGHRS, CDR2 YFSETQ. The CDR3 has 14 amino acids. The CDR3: CASSLGYSNEKLFF. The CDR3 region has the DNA TGCGCCAGCAGCTTGGGATACAGCAATGAAAAACTGTTTTTT.

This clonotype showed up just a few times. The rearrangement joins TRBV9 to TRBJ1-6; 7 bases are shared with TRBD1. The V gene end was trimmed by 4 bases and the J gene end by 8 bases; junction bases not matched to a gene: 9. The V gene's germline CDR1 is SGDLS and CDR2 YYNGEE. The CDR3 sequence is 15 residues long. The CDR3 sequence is CASSPEGQLYSPLHF. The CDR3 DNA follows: TGTGCCAGCAGCCCCGAGGGACAGTTATATTCACCCCTCCACTTT. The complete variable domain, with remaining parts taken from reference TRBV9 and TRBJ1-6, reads DSGVTQTPKHLITATGQRVTLRCSPRSGDLSVYWYQQSLDQGLQFLIQYYNGEERAKGNILERFSAQQFPDLHSELNLSSLELGDSALYFCASSPEGQLYSPLHFGNGTRLTVT.

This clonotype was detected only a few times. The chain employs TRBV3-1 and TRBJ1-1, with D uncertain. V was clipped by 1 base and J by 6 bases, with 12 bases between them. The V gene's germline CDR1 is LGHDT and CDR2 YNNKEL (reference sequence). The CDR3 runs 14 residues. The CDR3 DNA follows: TGTGCCAGCAGCCAAGGTCAGAGGGCCGCTGAAGCTTTCTTT. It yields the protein CASSQGQRAAEAFF. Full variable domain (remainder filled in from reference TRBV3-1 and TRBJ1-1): DTAVSQTPKYLVTQMGNDKSIKCEQNLGHDTMYWYKQDSKKFLKIMFSYNNKELIINETVPNRFSPKSPDKAHLNLHINSLELGDSAVYFCASSQGQRAAEAFFGQGTRLTVV.

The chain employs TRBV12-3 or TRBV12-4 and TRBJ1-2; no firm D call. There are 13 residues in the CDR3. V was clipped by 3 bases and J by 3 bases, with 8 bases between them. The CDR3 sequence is CASSFLTHYGYTF. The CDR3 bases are TGTGCCAGCAGTTTTTTGACCCACTATGGCTACACCTTC.

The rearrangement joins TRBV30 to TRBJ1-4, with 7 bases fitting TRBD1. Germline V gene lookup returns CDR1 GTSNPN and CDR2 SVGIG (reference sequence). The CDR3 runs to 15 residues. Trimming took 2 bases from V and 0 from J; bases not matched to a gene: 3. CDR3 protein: CAWSPDRTTNEKLFF. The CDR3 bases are TGTGCCTGGAGTCCGGACAGGACAACTAATGAAAAACTGTTTTTT. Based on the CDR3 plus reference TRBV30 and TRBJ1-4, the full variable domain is SQTIHQWPATLVQPVGSPLSLECTVEGTSNPNLYWYRQAAGRGLQLLFYSVGIGQISSEVPQNLSASRPQDRQFILSSKKLLLSDSGFYLCAWSPDRTTNEKLFFGSGTQLSVL.

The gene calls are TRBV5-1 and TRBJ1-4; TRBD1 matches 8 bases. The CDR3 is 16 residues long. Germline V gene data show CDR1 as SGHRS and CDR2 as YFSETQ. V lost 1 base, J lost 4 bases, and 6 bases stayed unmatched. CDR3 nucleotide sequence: TGCGCCAGCAGCTTGACCGGGACAGGAGGTAATGAAAAACTGTTTTTT. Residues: CASSLTGTGGNEKLFF.

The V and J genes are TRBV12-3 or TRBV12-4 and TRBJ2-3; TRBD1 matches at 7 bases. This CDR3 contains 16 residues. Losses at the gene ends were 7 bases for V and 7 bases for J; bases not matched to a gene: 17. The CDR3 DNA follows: TGTGCCAGCACCCTCGGGGCAGGGGGTGTTCGCCATACGCAGTATTTT. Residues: CASTLGAGGVRHTQYF.

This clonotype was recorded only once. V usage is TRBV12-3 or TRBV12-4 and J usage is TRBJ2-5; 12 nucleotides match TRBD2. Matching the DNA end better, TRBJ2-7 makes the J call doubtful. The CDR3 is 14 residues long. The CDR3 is CASSSRTSGDEQYV. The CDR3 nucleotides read TGTGCCAGCAGTTCACGGACTAGCGGGGACGAGCAGTACGTC.

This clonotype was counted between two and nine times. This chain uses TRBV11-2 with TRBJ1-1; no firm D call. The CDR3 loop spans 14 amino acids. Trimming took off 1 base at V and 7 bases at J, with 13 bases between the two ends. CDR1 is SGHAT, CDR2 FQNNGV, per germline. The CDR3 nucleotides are TGTGCCAGCAGCTTAGTGTTGTCAGAGAGTGAAGCTTTCTTT. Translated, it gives CASSLVLSESEAFF.

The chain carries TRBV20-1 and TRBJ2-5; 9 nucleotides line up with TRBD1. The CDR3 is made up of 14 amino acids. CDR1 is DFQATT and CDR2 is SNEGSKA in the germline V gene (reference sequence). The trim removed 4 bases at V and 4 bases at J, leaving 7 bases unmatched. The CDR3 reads CSAISGQGGETQYF. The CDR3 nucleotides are TGCAGTGCTATCTCGGGACAGGGAGGAGAGACCCAGTACTTC.

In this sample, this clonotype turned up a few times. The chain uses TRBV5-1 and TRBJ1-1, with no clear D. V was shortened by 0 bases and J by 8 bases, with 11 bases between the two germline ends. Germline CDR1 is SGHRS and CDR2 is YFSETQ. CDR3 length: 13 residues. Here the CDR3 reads CASSLGGVGEAFF. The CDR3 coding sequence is TGCGCCAGCAGCTTGGGGGGTGTCGGGGAAGCTTTCTTT.